This T cell receptor (beta chain) was obtained from a study of CD8+ T cells in alopecia areata. Study summary: Oral tofacitinib (5 to 10 mg twice daily) was administered to treated patients.

General study points: Affected scalp, especially in alopecia totalis/universalis, had a higher clonality than normal scalp did. TCR sharing across patients was less clear than in mice, possibly HLA-related. Under tofacitinib, numerous expanded lesional clonotypes remained detectable in scalp and blood.

Treatment here: oral pan-JAK inhibitor, 5-10 mg twice daily. Regarding this clone: What it binds is not known.

Sequencing used cDNA as its template, made by extracting RNA and reverse transcribing it. The table came from immunoSEQ multiplex PCR; TCRdb's copy has only in-frame clones and leaves some out. The repertoire has a few hundred thousand clones, about two fifths of them found once; the top ten carry 0.48%. Germline V CDR1 and CDR2: SGHRS, YFSETQ. This CDR3 comprises 14 residues. With 3 bases clipped from V and 10 bases from J, the junction kept 7 bases outside the gene matches. The gene calls are TRBV5-1 and TRBJ1-6; 7 bases agree with TRBD1. The sequence was collected from a human donor with alopecia areata. The specimen comprised CD4+ T cells sorted from blood, sampled at approximately week 31, from a patient treated with tofacitinib. In DNA form, the CDR3 reads TGCGCCAGCAGCTCCGGGACAGTAGAATCACCCCTCCACTTT. Protein: CASSSGTVESPLHF.